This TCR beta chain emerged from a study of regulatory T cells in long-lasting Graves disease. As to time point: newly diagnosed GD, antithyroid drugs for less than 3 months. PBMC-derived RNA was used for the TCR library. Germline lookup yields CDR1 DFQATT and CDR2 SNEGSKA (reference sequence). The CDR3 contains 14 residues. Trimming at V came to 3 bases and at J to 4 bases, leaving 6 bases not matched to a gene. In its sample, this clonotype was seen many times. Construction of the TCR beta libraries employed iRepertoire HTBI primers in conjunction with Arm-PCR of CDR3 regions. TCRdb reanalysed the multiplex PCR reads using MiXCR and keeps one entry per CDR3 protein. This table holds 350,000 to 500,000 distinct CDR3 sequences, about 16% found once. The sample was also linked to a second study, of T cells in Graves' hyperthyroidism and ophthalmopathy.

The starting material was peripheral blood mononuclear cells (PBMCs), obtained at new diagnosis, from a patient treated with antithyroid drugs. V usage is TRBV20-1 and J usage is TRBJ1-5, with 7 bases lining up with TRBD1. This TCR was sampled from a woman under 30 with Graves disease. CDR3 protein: CSASRRQGNQPQHF. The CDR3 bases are TGCAGTGCTAGTAGGAGACAGGGTAATCAGCCCCAGCATTTT.